The TCR beta chain under discussion was sequenced for a study of blood T cell repertoires in COVID-19. Sequenced by immunoSEQ multiplex PCR; TCRdb stores in-frame clones only, minus some. Among 45,000 to 55,000 clones listed, approximately 88% were seen once. Germline-derived CDR1 and CDR2 are SGHTA and FQGNSA. The CDR3 is made up of 16 amino acids. V shed 5 bases and J 6 bases; nucleotides not matched to a gene: 14. The sample consisted of peripheral blood. The chain combines TRBV7-2 with TRBJ2-3, with 7 bases fitting TRBD2. The TCR originated in a human donor in a cohort sampled during active COVID-19. The CDR3 loop reads CASSRGVARGGDTQYF. CDR3 in DNA: TGTGCCAGCAGCCGGGGTGTGGCGAGGGGAGGGGATACGCAGTATTTT.